This T cell receptor beta chain was captured by sequencing in a study of T-cell reconstitution after alpha-beta-depleted transplantation in children. This clonotype was counted ten times or more. After removal of 6 bases from V and 5 bases from J, the junction contained 12 bases not matched to a gene. The CDR3 extends over 17 amino acids. Unique molecular identifiers were built into the TCRbeta library. TCRdb independently ran MiXCR on the PCR reads; one entry per CDR3 protein. The data contain hundreds of thousands of distinct CDR3 sequences, around 14% of them singletons. The chain has TRBV12-3 or TRBV12-4 and TRBJ2-1; 11 positions agree with TRBD2. Source: PBMCs, taken before TCRalphabeta/CD19-depleted stem cell transplant. The sequence was obtained from a girl aged 2 to 9 with congenital amegakaryocytic thrombocytopenia, due to receive a stem cell transplant. The CDR3 nucleotides read TGTGCCAGCAGACCACGGCCCGGGACTAGCGGAAACAATGAGCAGTTCTTC. Protein product: CASRPRPGTSGNNEQFF.